The subject of this entry is one T cell receptor beta chain. Trimming stripped 3 bases from V and 0 bases from J, with 15 bases between. CDR3 length equals 16 residues. From germline, CDR1 is SGHDT and CDR2 YYEEEE. The data were obtained in a study of blood T cell repertoires in COVID-19. Study information: Nucleic acid was either cDNA or gDNA, and it came from T cells, B-cell-depleted T cells, or PBMCs.

Original processing methods: How many nucleated cells were present was estimated from reference gene primer amplification. The data were produced by immunoSEQ multiplex PCR, yet TCRdb's version contains in-frame clones alone and is incomplete. That table supplies the V and J calls and clone size; D and trimming were determined from the DNA. The table records about 66,000 clones, roughly 75% of them present only once. The TCR was taken from a human donor in a cohort sampled during active COVID-19. This rearrangement joins TRBV5-6 to TRBJ1-1; the D is unclear. Sequences were obtained from peripheral blood. DNA of the CDR3: TGTGCCAGCAGCTCAAGGACTCTGAAAATGAACACTGAAGCTTTCTTT. This encodes CASSSRTLKMNTEAFF.